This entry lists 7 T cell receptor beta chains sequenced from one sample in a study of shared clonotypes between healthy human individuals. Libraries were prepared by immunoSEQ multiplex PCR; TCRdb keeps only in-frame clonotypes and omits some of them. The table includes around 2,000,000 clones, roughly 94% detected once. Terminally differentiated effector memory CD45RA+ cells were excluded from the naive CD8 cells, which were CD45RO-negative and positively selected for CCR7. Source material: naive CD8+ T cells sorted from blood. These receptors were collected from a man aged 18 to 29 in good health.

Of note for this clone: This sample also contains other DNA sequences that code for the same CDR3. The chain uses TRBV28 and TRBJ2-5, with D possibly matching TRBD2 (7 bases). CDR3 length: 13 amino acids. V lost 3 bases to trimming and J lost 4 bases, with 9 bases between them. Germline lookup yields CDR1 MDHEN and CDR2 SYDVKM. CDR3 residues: CASSFRGGETQYF. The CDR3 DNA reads TGTGCCAGCAGTTTTAGGGGGGGAGAGACCCAGTACTTC. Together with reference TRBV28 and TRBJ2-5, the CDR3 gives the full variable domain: DVKVTQSSRYLVKRTGEKVFLECVQDMDHENMFWYRQDPGLGLRLIYFSYDVKMKEKGDIPEGYSVSREKKERFSLILESASTNQTSMYLCASSFRGGETQYFGPGTRLLVL.

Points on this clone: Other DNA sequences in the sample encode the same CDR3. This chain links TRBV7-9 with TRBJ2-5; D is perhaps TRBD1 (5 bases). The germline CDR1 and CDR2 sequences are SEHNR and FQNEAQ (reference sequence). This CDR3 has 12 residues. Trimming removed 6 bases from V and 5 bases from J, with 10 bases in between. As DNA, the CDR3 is TGTGCCAGCAGTTCAGGGTTGGAGACCCAGTACTTC. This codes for CASSSGLETQYF.

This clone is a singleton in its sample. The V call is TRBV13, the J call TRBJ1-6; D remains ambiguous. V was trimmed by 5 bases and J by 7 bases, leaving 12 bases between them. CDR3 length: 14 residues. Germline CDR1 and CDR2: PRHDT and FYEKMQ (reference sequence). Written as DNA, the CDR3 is TGTGCCAGCAGCCAAGGGAACGCCAATTCACCCCTCCACTTT. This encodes CASSQGNANSPLHF.

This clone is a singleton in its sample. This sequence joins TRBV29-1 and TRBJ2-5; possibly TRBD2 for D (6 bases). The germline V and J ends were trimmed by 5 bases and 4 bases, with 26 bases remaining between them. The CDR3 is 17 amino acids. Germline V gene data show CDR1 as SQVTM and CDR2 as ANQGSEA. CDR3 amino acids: CSVKPLPSGFWRETQYF. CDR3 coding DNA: TGCAGCGTTAAACCGCTTCCCAGCGGGTTTTGGCGAGAGACCCAGTACTTC.

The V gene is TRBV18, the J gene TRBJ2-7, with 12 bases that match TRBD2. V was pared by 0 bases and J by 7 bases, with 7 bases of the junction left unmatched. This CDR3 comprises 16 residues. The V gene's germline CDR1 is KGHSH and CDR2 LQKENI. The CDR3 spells CASSPPLGLAGYEQYF. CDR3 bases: TGTGCCAGCTCACCACCGCTCGGACTAGCGGGATATGAGCAGTACTTC.

DNA for the CDR3: TGTGCCAGCAGCTTAGGTGGGGAGGGTCGGTACGAGCAGTACTTC. It specifies CASSLGGEGRYEQYF. V is TRBV7-9 and J is TRBJ2-7; 7 bases align to TRBD2. Germline loops: CDR1 SEHNR, CDR2 FQNEAQ (reference sequence). The J segment lost 4 bases and the V segment lost 1 base, leaving 7 bases of the junction unmatched. The CDR3 is made up of 15 amino acids.

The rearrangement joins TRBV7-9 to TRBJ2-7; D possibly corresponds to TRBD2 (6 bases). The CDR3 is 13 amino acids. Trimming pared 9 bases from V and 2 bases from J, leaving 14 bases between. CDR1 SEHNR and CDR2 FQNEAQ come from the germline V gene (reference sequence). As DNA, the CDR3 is TGTGCCAGTCAACGGGAGTCGCCCTACGAGCAGTACTTC. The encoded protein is CASQRESPYEQYF.